The entry below gives a single TCR beta chain sequence along with its context. Antigen specificity is unknown. Sequencing was done on patients that had shown CD8+CD57+ cell expansion by flow cytometry. Profiling of TCR beta VDJ combinations and CDR3 sequences used genomic DNA as template. MiXCR, applied by TCRdb to the reads, yields one record per CDR3 protein. The sample has about 95,000 distinct CDR3 sequences; roughly 70% are singletons. The data originate from a study of CD8+CD57+ T cells in acquired aplastic anemia. Study-level points and caveats: Significant differences in CD8+ Simpson's diversity were not observed between patients and controls.

Germline CDR1 SNHLY, CDR2 FYNNEI. This CDR3 region has 13 residues. V shed 4 bases and J shed 1 base, with 7 bases lying between them. Material for sequencing was sorted CD4+, CD8+, or CD8+CD57+ T cells (not recorded which) from PBMCs. The receptor's source is a human donor with aplastic anemia. This chain joins TRBV2 and TRBJ1-1; TRBD1 might be the D (5 bases). The DNA for the CDR3 is TGTGCCAGCAGTGGGGACTGGAACACTGAAGCTTTCTTT. Its protein is CASSGDWNTEAFF.